These T cell receptor beta chains were read from a single sample in a study of cytomegalovirus exposure and HLA in healthy donors. The repertoire was sequenced with immunoSEQ multiplex PCR; TCRdb's copy has only in-frame clones and lacks some. The data show some 150,000 clones, 60% to 85% seen once. The specimen was PBMCs. The receptors derive from a female donor in good health and CMV-seropositive. The CDR3 runs from the conserved cysteine through the conserved F or W. D genes are given only for firm matches. Clone size is given for some rows only: seen once, a few or many times, or a class if the clone is expanded.

few	TRBV7-2	TRBJ1-6	.	CASSSSPKISPLHF	TGTGCCAGCAGCTCAAGCCCTAAAATCTCACCCCTCCACTTT
.	TRBV7-9	TRBJ2-5	TRBD2	CASSHVAGGKETQYF	TGTGCCAGCAGCCATGTAGCGGGGGGCAAGGAGACCCAGTACTTC
.	TRBV30	TRBJ1-1	.	CAWRFQGEAFF	TGTGCCTGGAGATTTCAGGGAGAAGCTTTCTTT
.	TRBV6-1	TRBJ2-7	.	CASSEALREQYF	TGTGCCAGCAGTGAAGCTTTGCGAGAGCAGTACTTC
.	TRBV5-4	TRBJ2-1	.	CASSQRLVSPNEQFF	TGTGCCAGCAGCCAAAGACTAGTGTCCCCCAATGAGCAGTTCTTC
.	TRBV7-2	TRBJ2-1	TRBD1	CASSFGTGGHNEQFF	TGTGCCAGCAGCTTCGGGACAGGGGGGCACAATGAGCAGTTCTTC
.	TRBV29-1	TRBJ2-1	TRBD2	CSVEEIAGNEQFF	TGCAGCGTTGAAGAAATAGCGGGGAATGAGCAGTTCTTC
.	TRBV2	TRBJ2-4	TRBD1	CASQGQGIQYF	TGTGCCAGCCAGGGACAGGGGATTCAGTACTTC
few	TRBV6-1	TRBJ2-7	.	CASSAEKGAGYEQYF	TGTGCCAGCAGTGCCGAGAAGGGGGCGGGATACGAGCAGTACTTC
.	TRBV6-4	TRBJ2-2	TRBD2	CASSESSGNTGELFF	TGTGCCAGCAGTGAGTCTAGCGGAAACACCGGGGAGCTGTTTTTT
few	TRBV5-1	TRBJ1-2	TRBD1	CASSSGQVNYGYTF	TGCGCCAGCAGCTCGGGACAGGTCAACTATGGCTACACCTTC
.	TRBV7-9	TRBJ1-2	TRBD1	CASSPRDRAPYGYTF	TGTGCCAGCAGTCCCCGTGACAGGGCTCCGTATGGCTACACCTTC
.	TRBV5-4	TRBJ1-2	.	CASSAQGTWNGYTF	TGTGCCAGCAGCGCCCAGGGAACGTGGAATGGCTACACCTTC
.	TRBV7-9	TRBJ2-3	.	CASSLDSGTDTQYF	TGTGCCAGCAGCTTAGATAGCGGCACAGATACGCAGTATTTT
.	TRBV2	TRBJ2-7	TRBD2	CASRTGTSGRSYSYEQYF	TGTGCCAGCAGAACCGGGACTAGCGGGAGGTCGTACTCCTACGAGCAGTACTTC
few	TRBV5-1	TRBJ1-3	.	CASSLYSGNTIYF	TGCGCCAGCAGCTTATACTCTGGAAACACCATATATTTT
few	TRBV7-7	TRBJ2-1	TRBD2	CASSLTSGMNNEQFF	TGTGCCAGCAGCTTAACTAGCGGGATGAACAATGAGCAGTTCTTC
.	TRBV7-9	TRBJ1-3	.	CASSLEQGNTIYF	TGTGCCAGCAGCTTAGAACAGGGAAACACCATATATTTT
.	TRBV9	TRBJ2-5	TRBD2	CASSVAVLAGDETQYF	TGTGCCAGCAGCGTAGCGGTGCTAGCGGGAGACGAGACCCAGTACTTC
.	TRBV5-1	TRBJ1-4	TRBD1	CASSLRRQGAANEKLFF	TGCGCCAGCAGCCTCAGGAGACAGGGGGCAGCTAATGAAAAACTGTTTTTT
.	TRBV28	TRBJ1-5	TRBD1	CASSPGTGGAQPQHF	TGTGCCAGCAGTCCCGGGACAGGGGGAGCTCAGCCCCAGCATTTT
.	TRBV6-1	TRBJ1-3	TRBD1	CASSERDRVSGNTIYF	TGTGCCAGCAGTGAACGGGACAGGGTTTCTGGAAACACCATATATTTT
.	TRBV29-1	TRBJ2-1	.	CSVGPPTSSTNEQFF	TGCAGCGTTGGGCCTCCGACTAGTTCTACCAATGAGCAGTTCTTC
few	TRBV20-1	TRBJ1-2	.	CSAQAIYGYTF	TGCAGTGCACAGGCAATCTATGGCTACACCTTC
.	TRBV6-1	TRBJ2-7	TRBD1	CASQGVRDYEQYF	TGTGCCAGCCAGGGGGTGAGAGACTACGAGCAGTACTTC
.	TRBV7-8	TRBJ2-1	TRBD2	CASSPPGLPGNEQFF	TGTGCCAGCAGCCCACCGGGACTACCCGGTAATGAGCAGTTCTTC
few	TRBV28	TRBJ1-5	TRBD1	CASRIPGQGRPQHF	TGTGCCAGCAGGATCCCGGGACAGGGTAGGCCCCAGCATTTT
.	TRBV5-6	TRBJ2-6	TRBD1	CASSPPSDRGFGANVLTF	TGTGCCAGCAGCCCCCCCTCGGACAGGGGGTTTGGGGCCAACGTCCTGACTTTC
.	TRBV2	TRBJ2-5	TRBD2	CASRPGLAQETQYF	TGTGCCAGCCGGCCGGGACTAGCTCAAGAGACCCAGTACTTC
.	TRBV5-4	TRBJ1-1	.	CASSLAGNTEAFF	TGTGCCAGCAGCTTGGCGGGTAACACTGAAGCTTTCTTT
few	TRBV6-5	TRBJ1-4	TRBD1	CASSQDRDGEKLFF	TGTGCCAGCAGCCAGGACAGGGATGGTGAAAAACTGTTTTTT
.	TRBV7-9	TRBJ2-7	.	CASSPGGWNEQYF	TGTGCCAGCAGCCCTGGCGGGTGGAACGAGCAGTACTTC
few	TRBV19	TRBJ2-7	.	CASSPTGIYEQYF	TGTGCCAGTAGCCCGACAGGCATCTACGAGCAGTACTTC
.	TRBV2	TRBJ2-4	TRBD1	CASSGTPGTGAMFNIQYF	TGTGCCAGCAGTGGAACCCCGGGGACAGGGGCCATGTTTAACATTCAGTACTTC
.	TRBV5-4	TRBJ2-7	.	CASSLDSHSSYEQYF	TGTGCCAGCAGCTTGGACAGCCACAGCTCCTACGAGCAGTACTTC
once	TRBV19	TRBJ2-1	.	CASSIQPGANEQFF	TGTGCCAGTAGTATTCAGCCTGGAGCCAATGAGCAGTTCTTC
.	TRBV30	TRBJ1-4	.	CAWSPGYEKLFF	TGTGCCTGGAGTCCCGGGTATGAAAAACTGTTTTTT
few	TRBV7-3	TRBJ2-3	.	CASSSHAGGLGDTQYF	TGTGCCAGCAGCTCCCACGCCGGGGGGCTTGGAGATACGCAGTATTTT
few	TRBV11-2	TRBJ1-1	.	CASSYSRTGVDTEAFF	TGTGCCAGCAGCTACTCCCGAACGGGGGTGGACACTGAAGCTTTCTTT
once	TRBV27	TRBJ1-4	TRBD1	CASSRRFPGQGFRGNEKLFF	TGTGCCAGCAGTAGAAGATTCCCGGGACAGGGGTTCAGGGGGAATGAAAAACTGTTTTTT
.	TRBV5-1	TRBJ2-7	.	CASSLMTGASEQYF	TGCGCCAGCAGCTTAATGACGGGTGCGAGCGAGCAGTACTTC